These T cell receptor beta chains were read from a single sample in a study of identical twins. TCRdb reanalysed the 5' RACE reads using MiXCR and keeps one entry per CDR3 protein. The sample includes about 1.7 million distinct CDR3 sequences, 32% seen only once; the top ten take 0.25% to 0.3%. The sample comprised cord blood. The receptors here all came from a newborn girl in good health. Both conserved end residues are part of each CDR3. A D gene is named only where the DNA matches it firmly. Only part of the rows carry a size: once, few, many, or a class if the clone is expanded.

>-|few|TRBJ2-7|TRBV20-1
CSARDPGGSEQYF
TGCAGTGCTAGAGATCCAGGGGGGTCCGAGCAGTACTTC
>TRBD2|-|TRBJ2-7|TRBV9
CASSVGASGGSYGQYF
TGTGCCAGCAGCGTAGGGGCTAGCGGGGGCTCCTACGGGCAGTACTTC
>TRBD2|-|TRBJ2-1|TRBV5-1
CASMSSGSAYNEQFF
TGCGCCAGCATGTCGAGCGGGAGTGCCTACAATGAGCAGTTCTTC
>-|-|TRBJ2-5|TRBV7-2
CASRRQQETQYF
TGTGCCAGCAGACGACAACAAGAGACCCAGTACTTC
>-|-|TRBJ1-6|TRBV6-5
CASSWEGESPLHF
TGTGCCAGCAGTTGGGAGGGAGAATCACCCCTCCACTTT
>-|-|TRBJ1-6|TRBV14
CASSAGLGLHF
TGTGCCAGCAGCGCCGGGCTCGGCCTCCACTTT
>TRBD1|-|TRBJ2-6|TRBV2
CASSVDRVAGANVLTF
TGTGCCAGCAGTGTCGACAGGGTGGCTGGGGCCAACGTCCTGACTTTC
>-|-|TRBJ1-5|TRBV6-6
CASSYSRRGGKNQPQHF
TGTGCCAGCAGTTACTCGAGACGTGGGGGGAAAAATCAGCCCCAGCATTTT
>TRBD2|few|TRBJ2-5|TRBV20-1
CSALAGGGKETQYF
TGCAGTGCCCTAGCGGGAGGAGGTAAAGAGACCCAGTACTTC
>-|-|TRBJ2-2|TRBV2
CASSERRPNTGELFF
TGTGCCAGCAGTGAGCGGAGACCGAACACCGGGGAGCTGTTTTTT
>-|-|TRBJ2-7|TRBV10-3
CAIRSSYNEQYF
TGTGCCATCAGGAGCTCCTACAATGAGCAGTACTTC
>-|-|TRBJ2-3|TRBV7-8
CASSLDYTTYTQYF
TGTGCCAGCAGCTTAGATTACACCACCTATACGCAGTATTTT
>-|-|TRBJ2-7|TRBV12-3/TRBV12-4
CASSPTSSYGQYF
TGTGCCAGCAGCCCAACTTCCTCCTACGGGCAGTACTTC
>TRBD2|few|TRBJ2-1|TRBV12-3/TRBV12-4
CASRTSPINEQFF
TGTGCCAGCCGGACTAGCCCGATCAATGAGCAGTTCTTC
>-|-|TRBJ2-7|TRBV3-1
CASSARVSGPYEQYF
TGTGCCAGCAGCGCCAGGGTCTCGGGCCCCTACGAGCAGTACTTC
>TRBD2|many|TRBJ2-3|TRBV4-1
CASSQTGLAADTQYF
TGCGCCAGCAGCCAGACGGGACTAGCGGCAGATACGCAGTATTTT
>TRBD2|-|TRBJ2-2|TRBV20-1
CSARPFTSAGNTGELFF
TGCAGTGCTAGACCTTTTACTAGCGCTGGAAACACCGGGGAGCTGTTTTTT
>-|few|TRBJ1-6|TRBV27
CASSFTGNSPLHF
TGTGCCAGCAGTTTTACAGGGAATTCACCCCTCCACTTT
>-|many|TRBJ1-6|TRBV28
CASSFPTGNSPLHF
TGTGCCAGCAGTTTCCCCACAGGGAATTCACCCCTCCACTTT
>-|-|TRBJ1-1|TRBV4-1
CASSQYQGGALNTEAFF
TGCGCCAGCAGCCAGTACCAAGGAGGGGCCTTGAACACTGAAGCTTTCTTT